The clone carrying this T cell receptor (beta chain) was seen a handful of times. The antigen is not known. V was pared by 0 bases and J by 2 bases, with 8 bases of the junction left unmatched. This CDR3 has 16 amino acids. The germline V gene encodes CDR1 DFQATT and CDR2 SNEGSKA (reference sequence). This entry belongs to a study of identical twins. Study-wide points: With monozygotic twins, out-of-frame TCR alpha sharing exceeded what models estimated.

Each CDR3 protein is one row after TCRdb ran MiXCR on the 5' RACE reads. The data show about 1.7 million distinct CDR3 sequences, about 32% seen once. V usage is TRBV20-1 and J usage is TRBJ2-7; 9 bases are shared with TRBD1. The specimen was cord blood. This receptor was obtained from a newborn girl in good health. The CDR3 loop reads CSARDPPGTGTYEQYF. CDR3 sequence (DNA): TGCAGTGCTAGAGATCCTCCAGGGACAGGGACCTACGAGCAGTACTTC.